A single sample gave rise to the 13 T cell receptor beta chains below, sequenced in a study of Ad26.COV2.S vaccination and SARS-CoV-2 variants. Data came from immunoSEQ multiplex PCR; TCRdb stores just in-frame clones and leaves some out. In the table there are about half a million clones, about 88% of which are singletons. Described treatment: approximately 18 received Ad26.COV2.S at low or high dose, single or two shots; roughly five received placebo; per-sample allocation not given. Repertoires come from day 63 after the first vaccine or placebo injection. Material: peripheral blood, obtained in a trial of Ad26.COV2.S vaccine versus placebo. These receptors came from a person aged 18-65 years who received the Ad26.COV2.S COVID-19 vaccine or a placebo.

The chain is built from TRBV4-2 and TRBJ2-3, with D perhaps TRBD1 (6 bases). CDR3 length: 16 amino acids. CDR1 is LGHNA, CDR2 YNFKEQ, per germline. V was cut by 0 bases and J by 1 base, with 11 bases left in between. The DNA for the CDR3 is TGTGCCAGCAGCCAAGAGACAGGATTAGGCACAGATACGCAGTATTTT. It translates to CASSQETGLGTDTQYF.

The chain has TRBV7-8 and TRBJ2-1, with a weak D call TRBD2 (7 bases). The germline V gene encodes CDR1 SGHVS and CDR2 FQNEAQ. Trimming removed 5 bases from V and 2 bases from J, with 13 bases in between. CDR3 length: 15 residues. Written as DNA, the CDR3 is TGTGCCAGCAGCGTTGGGGGGGGCCCCTACAATGAGCAGTTCTTC. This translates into CASSVGGGPYNEQFF.

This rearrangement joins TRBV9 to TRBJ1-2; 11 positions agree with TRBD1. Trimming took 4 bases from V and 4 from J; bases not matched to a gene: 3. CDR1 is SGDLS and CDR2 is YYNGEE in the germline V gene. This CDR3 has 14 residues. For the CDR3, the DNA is TGTGCCAGCAGCCTCGGACAGGGGGCCTATGGCTACACCTTC. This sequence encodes CASSLGQGAYGYTF.

The DNA for the CDR3 is TGTGCCAGCAGTTACTCGACTTCGGACACCAAATGGGGACCATATGGCTACACCTTC. Translation gives CASSYSTSDTKWGPYGYTF. This chain links TRBV6-2 or TRBV6-3 with TRBJ1-2, with D perhaps matching TRBD1 (5 bases). The V end lost 0 bases, the J end lost 5 bases, and 25 bases lay between the germline ends. CDR3 size: 19 residues. Germline V gives CDR1 MNHEY, CDR2 SVGEGT.

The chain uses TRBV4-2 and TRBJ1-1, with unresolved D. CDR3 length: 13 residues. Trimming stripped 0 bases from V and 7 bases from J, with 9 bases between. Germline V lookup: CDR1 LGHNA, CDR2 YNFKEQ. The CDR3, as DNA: TGTGCCAGCAGCCAAGAATGGCGGAATGAAGCTTTCTTT. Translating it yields CASSQEWRNEAFF.

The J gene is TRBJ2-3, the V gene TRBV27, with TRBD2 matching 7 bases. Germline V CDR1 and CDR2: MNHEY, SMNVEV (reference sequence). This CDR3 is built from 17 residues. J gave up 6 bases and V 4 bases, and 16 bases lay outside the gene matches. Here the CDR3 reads CASSSLWSSGISDTQYF. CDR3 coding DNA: TGTGCCAGCAGTTCCCTCTGGTCCAGCGGGATTTCTGATACGCAGTATTTT.

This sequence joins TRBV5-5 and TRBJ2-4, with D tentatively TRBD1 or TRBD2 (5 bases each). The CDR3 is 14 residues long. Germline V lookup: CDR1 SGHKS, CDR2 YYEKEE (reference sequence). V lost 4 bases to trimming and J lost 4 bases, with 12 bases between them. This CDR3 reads CASSRDAGKNIQYF. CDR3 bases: TGTGCCAGCAGCAGGGACGCTGGAAAAAACATTCAGTACTTC. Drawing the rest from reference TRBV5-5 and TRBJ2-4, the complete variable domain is DAGVTQSPTHLIKTRGQQVTLRCSPISGHKSVSWYQQVLGQGPQFIFQYYEKEERGRGNFPDRFSARQFPNYSSELNVNALLLGDSALYLCASSRDAGKNIQYFGAGTRLSVL.

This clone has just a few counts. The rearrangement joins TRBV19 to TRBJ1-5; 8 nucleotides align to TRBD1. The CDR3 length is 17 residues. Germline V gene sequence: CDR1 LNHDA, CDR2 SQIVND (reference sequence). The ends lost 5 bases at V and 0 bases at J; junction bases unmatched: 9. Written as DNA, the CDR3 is TGTGCCAGTAGTGCCGACAGGGGAGGTTATAGCAATCAGCCCCAGCATTTT. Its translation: CASSADRGGYSNQPQHF.

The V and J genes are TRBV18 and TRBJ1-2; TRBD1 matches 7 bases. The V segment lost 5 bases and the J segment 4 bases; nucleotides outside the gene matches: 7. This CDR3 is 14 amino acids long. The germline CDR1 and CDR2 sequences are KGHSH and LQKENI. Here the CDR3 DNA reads TGTGCCAGCTCAGATCAGACAGGGACCTATGGCTACACCTTC. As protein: CASSDQTGTYGYTF.

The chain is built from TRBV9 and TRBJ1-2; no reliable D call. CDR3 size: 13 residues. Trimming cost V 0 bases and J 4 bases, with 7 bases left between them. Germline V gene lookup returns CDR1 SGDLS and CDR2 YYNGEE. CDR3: CASSVGSPYGYTF. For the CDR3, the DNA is TGTGCCAGCAGCGTAGGCAGCCCCTATGGCTACACCTTC.

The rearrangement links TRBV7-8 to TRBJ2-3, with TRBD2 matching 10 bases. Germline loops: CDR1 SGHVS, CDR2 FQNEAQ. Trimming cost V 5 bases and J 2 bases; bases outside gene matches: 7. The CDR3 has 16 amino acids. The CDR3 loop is CASSRRTSGVTDTQYF. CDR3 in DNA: TGTGCCAGCAGCCGTCGGACTAGCGGCGTCACAGATACGCAGTATTTT.

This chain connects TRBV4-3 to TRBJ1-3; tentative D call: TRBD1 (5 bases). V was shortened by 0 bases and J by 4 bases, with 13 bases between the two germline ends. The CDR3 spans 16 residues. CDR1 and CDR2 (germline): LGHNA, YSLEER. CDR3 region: CASSQDRGTPGNTIYF. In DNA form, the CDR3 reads TGCGCCAGCAGCCAAGATCGGGGGACTCCCGGAAACACCATATATTTT.

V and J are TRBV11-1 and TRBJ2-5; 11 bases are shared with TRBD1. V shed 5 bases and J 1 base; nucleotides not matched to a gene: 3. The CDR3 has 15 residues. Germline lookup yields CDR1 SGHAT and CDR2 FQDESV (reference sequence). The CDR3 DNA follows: TGTGCCAGCAGCCACGGGACAGGGGGCCAAGAGACCCAGTACTTC. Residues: CASSHGTGGQETQYF.